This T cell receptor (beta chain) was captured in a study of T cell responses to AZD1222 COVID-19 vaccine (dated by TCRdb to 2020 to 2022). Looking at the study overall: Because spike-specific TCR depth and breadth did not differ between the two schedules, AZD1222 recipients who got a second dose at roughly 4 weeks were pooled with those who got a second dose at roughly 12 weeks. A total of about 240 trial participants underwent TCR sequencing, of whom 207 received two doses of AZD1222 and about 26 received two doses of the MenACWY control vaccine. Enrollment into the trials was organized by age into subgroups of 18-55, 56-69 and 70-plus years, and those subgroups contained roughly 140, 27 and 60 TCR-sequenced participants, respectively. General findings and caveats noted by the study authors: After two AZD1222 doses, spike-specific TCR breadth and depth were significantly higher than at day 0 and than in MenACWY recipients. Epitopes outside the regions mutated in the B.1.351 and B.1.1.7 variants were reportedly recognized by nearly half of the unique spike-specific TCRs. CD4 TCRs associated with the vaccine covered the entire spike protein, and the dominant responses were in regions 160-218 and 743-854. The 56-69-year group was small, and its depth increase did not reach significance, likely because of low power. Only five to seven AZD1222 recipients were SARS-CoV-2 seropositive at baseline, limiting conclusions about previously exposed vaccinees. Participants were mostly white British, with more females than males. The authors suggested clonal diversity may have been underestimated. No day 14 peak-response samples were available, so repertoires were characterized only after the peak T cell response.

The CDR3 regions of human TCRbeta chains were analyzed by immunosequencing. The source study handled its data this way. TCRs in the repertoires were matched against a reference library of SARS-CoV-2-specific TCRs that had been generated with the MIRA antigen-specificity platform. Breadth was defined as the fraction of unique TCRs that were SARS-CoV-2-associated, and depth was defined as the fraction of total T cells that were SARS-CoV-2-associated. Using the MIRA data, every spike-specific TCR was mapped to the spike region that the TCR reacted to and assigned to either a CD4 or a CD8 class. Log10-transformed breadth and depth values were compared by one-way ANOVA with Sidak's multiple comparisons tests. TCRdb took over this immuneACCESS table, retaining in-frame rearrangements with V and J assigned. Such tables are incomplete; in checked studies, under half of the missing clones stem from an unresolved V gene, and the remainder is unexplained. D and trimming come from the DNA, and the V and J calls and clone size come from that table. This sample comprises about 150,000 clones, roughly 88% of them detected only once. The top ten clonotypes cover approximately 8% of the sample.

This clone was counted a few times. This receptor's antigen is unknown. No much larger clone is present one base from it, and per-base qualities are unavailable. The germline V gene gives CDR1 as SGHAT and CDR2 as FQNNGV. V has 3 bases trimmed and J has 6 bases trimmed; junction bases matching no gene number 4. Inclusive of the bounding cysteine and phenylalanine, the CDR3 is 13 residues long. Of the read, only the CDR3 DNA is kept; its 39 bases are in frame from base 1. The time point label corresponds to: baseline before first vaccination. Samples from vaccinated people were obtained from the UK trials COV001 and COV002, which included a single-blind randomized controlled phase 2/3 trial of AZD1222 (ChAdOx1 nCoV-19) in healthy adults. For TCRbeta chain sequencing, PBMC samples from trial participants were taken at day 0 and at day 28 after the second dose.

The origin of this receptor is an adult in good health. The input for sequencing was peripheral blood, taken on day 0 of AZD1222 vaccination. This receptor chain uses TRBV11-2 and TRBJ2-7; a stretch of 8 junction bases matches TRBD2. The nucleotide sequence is TGTGCCAGCAGCTTCGGTCGGGGGGGCGAGCAGTACTTC. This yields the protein CASSFGRGGEQYF.